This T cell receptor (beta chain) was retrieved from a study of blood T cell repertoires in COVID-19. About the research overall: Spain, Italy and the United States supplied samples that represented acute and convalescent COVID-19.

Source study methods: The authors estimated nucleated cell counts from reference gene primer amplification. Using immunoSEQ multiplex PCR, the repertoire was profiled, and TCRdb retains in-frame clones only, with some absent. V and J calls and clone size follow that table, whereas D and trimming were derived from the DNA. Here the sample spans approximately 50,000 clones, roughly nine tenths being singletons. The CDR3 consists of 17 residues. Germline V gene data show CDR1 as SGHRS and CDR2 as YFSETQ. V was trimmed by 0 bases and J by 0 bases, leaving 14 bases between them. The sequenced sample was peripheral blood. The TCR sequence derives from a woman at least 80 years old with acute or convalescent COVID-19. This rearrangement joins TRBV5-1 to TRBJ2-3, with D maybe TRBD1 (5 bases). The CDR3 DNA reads TGCGCCAGCAGCTTGGGGTGGGGCCCAGGGAGCACAGATACGCAGTATTTT. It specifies CASSLGWGPGSTDTQYF. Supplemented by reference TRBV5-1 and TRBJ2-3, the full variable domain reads KAGVTQTPRYLIKTRGQQVTLSCSPISGHRSVSWYQQTPGQGLQFLFEYFSETQRNKGNFPGRFSGRQFSNSRSEMNVSTLELGDSALYLCASSLGWGPGSTDTQYFGPGTRLTVL.